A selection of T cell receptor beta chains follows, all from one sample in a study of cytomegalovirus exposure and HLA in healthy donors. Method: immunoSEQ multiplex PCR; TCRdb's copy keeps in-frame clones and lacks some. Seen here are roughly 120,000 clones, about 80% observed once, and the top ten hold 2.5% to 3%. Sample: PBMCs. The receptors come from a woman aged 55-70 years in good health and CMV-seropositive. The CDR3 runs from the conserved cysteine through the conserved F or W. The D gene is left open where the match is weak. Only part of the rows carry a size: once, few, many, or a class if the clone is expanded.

CDR3 DNA: TGTGCCAGCTCACCGTCTAGCGGGAGTGCCACCGGGGAGCTGTTTTTT; CDR3 protein: CASSPSSGSATGELFF; clone size: .; D gene: TRBD2; V gene: TRBV18; J gene: TRBJ2-2
CDR3 DNA: TGTGCCAGCAGTGAGGACAGGGGGTTAGAGACCCAGTACTTC; CDR3 protein: CASSEDRGLETQYF; clone size: .; D gene: TRBD1; V gene: TRBV25-1; J gene: TRBJ2-5
CDR3 DNA: TGTGCCAGCAGTGCCCAGAGGCCGAACACTGAAGCTTTCTTT; CDR3 protein: CASSAQRPNTEAFF; clone size: .; D gene: .; V gene: TRBV2; J gene: TRBJ1-1
CDR3 DNA: TGTGCCAGCAGCGCGAGCGGAGAGACCCAGTACTTC; CDR3 protein: CASSASGETQYF; clone size: .; D gene: .; V gene: TRBV9; J gene: TRBJ2-5
CDR3 DNA: TGTGCCAGCACTCGGTCGCTAGCGGGAACTTATACGCAGTATTTT; CDR3 protein: CASTRSLAGTYTQYF; clone size: .; D gene: TRBD2; V gene: TRBV2; J gene: TRBJ2-3
CDR3 DNA: TGCAGTGCGGGGGACAACTACGAGCAGTACTTC; CDR3 protein: CSAGDNYEQYF; clone size: .; D gene: .; V gene: TRBV20-1; J gene: TRBJ2-7
CDR3 DNA: TGTGCCAGCAGCCCCAACGGGGATGAAAAACTGTTTTTT; CDR3 protein: CASSPNGDEKLFF; clone size: once; D gene: .; V gene: TRBV11-2; J gene: TRBJ1-4
CDR3 DNA: TGCGCCAGCAGCCACCGGGACAGGGCCTACAATGAGCAGTTCTTC; CDR3 protein: CASSHRDRAYNEQFF; clone size: once; D gene: TRBD1; V gene: TRBV5-1; J gene: TRBJ2-1
CDR3 DNA: TGTGCCACCAGCAGAGATCAGAGGGTAGGAAAACTGTTTTTT; CDR3 protein: CATSRDQRVGKLFF; clone size: few; D gene: .; V gene: TRBV15; J gene: TRBJ1-4
CDR3 DNA: TGTGCCAGCAGCGCCGGACCTAGCGGGAGTTCTATTGAGCAGTTCTTC; CDR3 protein: CASSAGPSGSSIEQFF; clone size: once; D gene: TRBD2; V gene: TRBV11-2; J gene: TRBJ2-1
CDR3 DNA: TGTGCCACTCACTCCGGGATAACCTACGAGCAGTACTTC; CDR3 protein: CATHSGITYEQYF; clone size: .; D gene: .; V gene: TRBV2; J gene: TRBJ2-7
CDR3 DNA: TGTGCCAGCAGCCGGGGACAGGGGGCCGATGGCTACACCTTC; CDR3 protein: CASSRGQGADGYTF; clone size: .; D gene: TRBD1; V gene: TRBV5-8; J gene: TRBJ1-2
CDR3 DNA: TGCGCCAGCAGCTCTGGACAGGGTGACGAGCAGTACTTC; CDR3 protein: CASSSGQGDEQYF; clone size: once; D gene: TRBD1; V gene: TRBV5-1; J gene: TRBJ2-7
CDR3 DNA: TGTGCCAGTAGAGAGGGAACCGCCAATGGCTACACCTTC; CDR3 protein: CASREGTANGYTF; clone size: .; D gene: .; V gene: TRBV19; J gene: TRBJ1-2
CDR3 DNA: TGTGCCAGCAGTTACTCTCAGGCCTACGAGCAGTACTTC; CDR3 protein: CASSYSQAYEQYF; clone size: .; D gene: .; V gene: TRBV6-5; J gene: TRBJ2-7